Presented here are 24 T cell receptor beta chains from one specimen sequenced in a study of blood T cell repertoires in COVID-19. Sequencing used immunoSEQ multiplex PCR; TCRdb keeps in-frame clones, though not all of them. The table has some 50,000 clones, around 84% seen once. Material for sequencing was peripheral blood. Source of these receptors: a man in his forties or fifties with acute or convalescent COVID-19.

The CDR3 is CASSSGLAGSNTGELFF. The CDR3 DNA reads as TGTGCCAGCAGCTCGGGACTAGCGGGTTCGAACACCGGGGAGCTGTTTTTT. The chain joins TRBV4-2 to TRBJ2-2; 12 bases fit TRBD2. The junction had 4 bases not matched to a gene; V was cut back by 5 bases and J by 0 bases. Germline V gene data show CDR1 as LGHNA and CDR2 as YNFKEQ. This CDR3 region has 17 residues.

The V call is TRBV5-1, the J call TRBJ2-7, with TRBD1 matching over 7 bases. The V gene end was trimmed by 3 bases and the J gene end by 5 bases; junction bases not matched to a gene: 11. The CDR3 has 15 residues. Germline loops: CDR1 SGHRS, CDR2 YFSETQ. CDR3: CASSSDRAILDEQYF. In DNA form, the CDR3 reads TGCGCCAGCAGCTCTGACAGGGCCATCCTAGACGAGCAGTACTTC.

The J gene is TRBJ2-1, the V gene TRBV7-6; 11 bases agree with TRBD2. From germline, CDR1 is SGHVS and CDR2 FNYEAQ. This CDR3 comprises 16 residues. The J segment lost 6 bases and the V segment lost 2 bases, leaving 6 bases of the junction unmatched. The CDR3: CASSLSLAGGINEQFF. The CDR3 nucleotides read TGTGCCAGCAGCTTATCGCTAGCGGGGGGTATCAATGAGCAGTTCTTC.

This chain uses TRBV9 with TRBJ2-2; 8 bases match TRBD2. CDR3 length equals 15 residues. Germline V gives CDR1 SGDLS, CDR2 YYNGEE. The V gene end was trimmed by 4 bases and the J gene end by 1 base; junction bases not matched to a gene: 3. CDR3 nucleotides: TGTGCCAGCAGCTTAAGCGGGGGGAACACCGGGGAGCTGTTTTTT. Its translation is CASSLSGGNTGELFF.

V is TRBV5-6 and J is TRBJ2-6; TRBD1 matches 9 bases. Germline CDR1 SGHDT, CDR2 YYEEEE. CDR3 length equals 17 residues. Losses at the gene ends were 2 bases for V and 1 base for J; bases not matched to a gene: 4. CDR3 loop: CASSFGQGMSGANVLTF. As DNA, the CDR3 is TGTGCCAGCAGCTTCGGACAGGGGATGTCTGGGGCCAACGTCCTGACTTTC.

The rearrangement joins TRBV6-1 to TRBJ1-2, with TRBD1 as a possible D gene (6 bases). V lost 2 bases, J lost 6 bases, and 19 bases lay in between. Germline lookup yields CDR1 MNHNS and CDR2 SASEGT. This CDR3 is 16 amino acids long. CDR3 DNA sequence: TGTGCCAGCAGTGAATCTTTAACAGGGCGATTTGATGGCTACACCTTC. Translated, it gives CASSESLTGRFDGYTF.

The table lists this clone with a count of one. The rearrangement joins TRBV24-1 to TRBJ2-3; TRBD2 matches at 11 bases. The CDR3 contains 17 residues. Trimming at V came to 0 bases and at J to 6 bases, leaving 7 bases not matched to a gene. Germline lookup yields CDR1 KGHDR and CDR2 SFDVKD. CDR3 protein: CATSDLQGSGRADTQYF. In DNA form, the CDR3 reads TGTGCCACCAGTGATTTGCAGGGTAGCGGGAGGGCCGATACGCAGTATTTT.

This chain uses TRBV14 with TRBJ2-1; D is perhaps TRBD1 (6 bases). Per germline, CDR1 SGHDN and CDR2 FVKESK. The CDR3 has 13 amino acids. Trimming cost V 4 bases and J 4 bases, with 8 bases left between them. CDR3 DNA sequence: TGTGCCAGCAGCCCTGACAGGTACAATGAGCAGTTCTTC. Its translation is CASSPDRYNEQFF.

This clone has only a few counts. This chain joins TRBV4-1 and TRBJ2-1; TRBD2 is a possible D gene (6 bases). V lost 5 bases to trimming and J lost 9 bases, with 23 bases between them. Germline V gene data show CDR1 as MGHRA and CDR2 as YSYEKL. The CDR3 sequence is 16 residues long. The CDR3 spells CASSAGGLIRGPEQFF. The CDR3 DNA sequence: TGCGCCAGCAGCGCTGGGGGGTTGATTAGAGGCCCTGAGCAGTTCTTC.

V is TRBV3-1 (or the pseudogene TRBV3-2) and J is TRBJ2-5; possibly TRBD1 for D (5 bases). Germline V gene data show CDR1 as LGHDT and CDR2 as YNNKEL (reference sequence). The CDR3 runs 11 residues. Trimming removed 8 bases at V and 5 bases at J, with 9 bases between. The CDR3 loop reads CASGAAETQYF. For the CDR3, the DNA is TGTGCCAGCGGGGCGGCGGAGACCCAGTACTTC.

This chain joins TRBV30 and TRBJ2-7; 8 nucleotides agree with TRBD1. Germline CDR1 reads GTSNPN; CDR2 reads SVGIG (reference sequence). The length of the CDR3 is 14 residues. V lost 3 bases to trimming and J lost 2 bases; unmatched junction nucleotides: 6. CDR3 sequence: CAWRVGQGAYEQYF. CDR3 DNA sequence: TGTGCCTGGAGGGTCGGACAGGGCGCCTACGAGCAGTACTTC.

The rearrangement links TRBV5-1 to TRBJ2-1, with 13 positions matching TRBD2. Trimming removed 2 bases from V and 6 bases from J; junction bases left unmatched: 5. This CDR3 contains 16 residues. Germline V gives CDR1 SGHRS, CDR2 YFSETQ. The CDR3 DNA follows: TGCGCCAGCAGCTTAGGGACTAGCGGGGTCCCCAATGAGCAGTTCTTC. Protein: CASSLGTSGVPNEQFF. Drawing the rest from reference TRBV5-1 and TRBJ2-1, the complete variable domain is KAGVTQTPRYLIKTRGQQVTLSCSPISGHRSVSWYQQTPGQGLQFLFEYFSETQRNKGNFPGRFSGRQFSNSRSEMNVSTLELGDSALYLCASSLGTSGVPNEQFFGPGTRLTVL.

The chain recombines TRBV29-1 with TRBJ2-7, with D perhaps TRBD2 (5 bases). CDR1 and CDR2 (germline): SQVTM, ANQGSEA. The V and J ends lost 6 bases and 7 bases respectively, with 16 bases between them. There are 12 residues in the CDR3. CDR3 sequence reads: CSVTTGMGEQYF. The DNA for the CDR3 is TGCAGCGTCACGACGGGGATGGGGGAGCAGTACTTC.

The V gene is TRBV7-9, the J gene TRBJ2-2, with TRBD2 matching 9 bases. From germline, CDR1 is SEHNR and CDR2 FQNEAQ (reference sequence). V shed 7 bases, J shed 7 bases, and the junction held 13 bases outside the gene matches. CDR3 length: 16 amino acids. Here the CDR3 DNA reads TGTGCCAGCACCTCCCCGGGCGGGAGGGCATTCGGGGAGCTGTTTTTT. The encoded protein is CASTSPGGRAFGELFF.

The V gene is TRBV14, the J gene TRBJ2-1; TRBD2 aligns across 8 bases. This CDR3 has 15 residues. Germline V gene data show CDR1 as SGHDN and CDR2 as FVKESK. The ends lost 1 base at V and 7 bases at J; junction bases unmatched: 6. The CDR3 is CASSQAGTRENEQFF. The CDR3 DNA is TGTGCCAGCAGCCAAGCTGGGACTAGGGAGAATGAGCAGTTCTTC.

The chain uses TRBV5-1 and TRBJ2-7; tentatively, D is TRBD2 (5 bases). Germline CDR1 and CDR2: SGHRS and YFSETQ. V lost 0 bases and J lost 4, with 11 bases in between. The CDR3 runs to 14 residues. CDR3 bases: TGCGCCAGCAGCTTGGGGGGAGTTTCTTACGAGCAGTACTTC. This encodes CASSLGGVSYEQYF.

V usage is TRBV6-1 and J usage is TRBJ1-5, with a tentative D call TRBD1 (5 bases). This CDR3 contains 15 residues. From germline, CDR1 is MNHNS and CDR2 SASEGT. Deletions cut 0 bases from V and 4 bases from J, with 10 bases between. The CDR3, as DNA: TGTGCCAGCAGTGAAGCGCTTGGGGGGAATCAGCCCCAGCATTTT. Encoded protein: CASSEALGGNQPQHF.

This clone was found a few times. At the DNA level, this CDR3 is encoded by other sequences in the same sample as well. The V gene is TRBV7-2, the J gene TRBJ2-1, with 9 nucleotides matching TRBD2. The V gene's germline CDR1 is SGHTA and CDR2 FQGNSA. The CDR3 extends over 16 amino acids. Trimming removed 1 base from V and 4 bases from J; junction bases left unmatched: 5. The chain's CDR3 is CASSLVRLAVYNEQFF. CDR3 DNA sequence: TGTGCCAGCAGCTTAGTTAGACTAGCGGTATACAATGAGCAGTTCTTC.

CDR3 DNA sequence: TGCGCCAGCAGCCAAGAGGGAGGGGATGAAAAACTGTTTTTT. Translated: CASSQEGGDEKLFF. J is TRBJ1-4 and V is TRBV4-1; maybe TRBD1 (5 bases). The germline V gene has CDR1 MGHRA and CDR2 YSYEKL. The CDR3 totals 14 residues. Between the trimmed V and J ends, which lost 0 bases and 6 bases, there was a span of 8 bases.

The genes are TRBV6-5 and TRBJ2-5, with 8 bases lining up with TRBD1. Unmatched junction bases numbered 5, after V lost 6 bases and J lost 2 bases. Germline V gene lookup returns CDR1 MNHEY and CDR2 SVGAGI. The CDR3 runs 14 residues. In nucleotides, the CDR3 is TGTGCCAGCAGGAGACAGGGGACGCAAGAGACCCAGTACTTC. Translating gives CASRRQGTQETQYF.

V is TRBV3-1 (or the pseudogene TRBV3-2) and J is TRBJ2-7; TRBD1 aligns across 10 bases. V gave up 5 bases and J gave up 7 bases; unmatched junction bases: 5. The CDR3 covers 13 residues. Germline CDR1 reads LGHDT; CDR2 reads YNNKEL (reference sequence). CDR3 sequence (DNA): TGTGCCAGCAGCGGGACAGGGGAAGGTGAGCAGTACTTC. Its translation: CASSGTGEGEQYF.

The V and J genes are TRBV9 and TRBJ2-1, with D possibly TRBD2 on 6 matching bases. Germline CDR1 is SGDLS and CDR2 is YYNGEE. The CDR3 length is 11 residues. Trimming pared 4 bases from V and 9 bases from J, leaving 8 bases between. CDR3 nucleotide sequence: TGTGCCAGCAGCAAGGGACTTGAGCAGTTCTTC. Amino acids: CASSKGLEQFF.

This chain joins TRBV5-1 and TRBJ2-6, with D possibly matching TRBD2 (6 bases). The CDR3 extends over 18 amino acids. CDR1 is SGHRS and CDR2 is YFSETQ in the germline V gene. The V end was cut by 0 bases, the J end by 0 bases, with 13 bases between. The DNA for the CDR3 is TGCGCCAGCAGCTTGGTAGGCGGGGTGCTCTCTGGGGCCAACGTCCTGACTTTC. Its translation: CASSLVGGVLSGANVLTF.

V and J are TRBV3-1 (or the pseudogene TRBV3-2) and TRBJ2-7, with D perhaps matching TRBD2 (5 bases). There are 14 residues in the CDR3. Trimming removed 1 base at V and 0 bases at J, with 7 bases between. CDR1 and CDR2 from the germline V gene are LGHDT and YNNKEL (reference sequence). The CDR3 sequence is CASSQAGSSYEQYF. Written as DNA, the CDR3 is TGTGCCAGCAGCCAAGCGGGGAGCTCCTACGAGCAGTACTTC.